Listed here is a single T cell receptor (beta chain). Its antigen remains unidentified. Base quality data are lacking; no much larger clone is found one base away. There are 17 amino acids in the CDR3, from cysteine to phenylalanine inclusive. The kept DNA is CDR3 alone, 51 bases in frame from the first base. The germline V gene supplies CDR1 MNHEY and CDR2 SVGEGT. V has 5 bases trimmed and J has 7 bases trimmed; junction bases matching no gene number 13. This sample is part of a study of metastatic and nonmetastatic thyroid tumors (dated by TCRdb to about 2020). About the investigation overall: Repertoires from peripheral blood and from tumor or nodule tissue samples of malignant and benign thyroid patients were compared. The paper as a whole reports these results and caveats: In both blood and tumor samples, TCR beta diversity was reported to be significantly higher in malignant tumors than in benign nodules.

None of the patients had been given any treatment before thyroid surgery. Patient clinical samples collected from about 2011 to 2018 were retrospectively analysed using T-cell receptor beta sequencing. Preparation of the library involved PCR. The data were produced on an Illumina HiSeq 4000. High-throughput sequencing was used to profile the TCR beta-chain CDR3 region of every patient. In the original analysis: A classifier to discriminate distant-metastatic papillary thyroid cancer patients was built from CDR3 differences across clinicopathological groups. The Shannon index was used to assess repertoire diversity, and the Morisita-Horn index was used to assess tumor-blood repertoire similarity. TCRdb ran its own pipeline on the public reads, namely fastp trimming at Q25 and MiXCR clone calling, and kept in-frame beta chains. TCRdb, not the authors, supplied the V and J calls. The sample records roughly 40,000 clones, roughly a sixth of which are singletons. Approximately 10% of the sample lies in the top ten.

The V gene is TRBV6-2 or TRBV6-3 and the J gene is TRBJ2-1; a stretch of 11 junction bases matches TRBD2. The source material was tumor tissue. The source of this sequence is a female donor with papillary thyroid cancer or a benign thyroid nodule (not recorded which). Some clones in this sample may be carry-over from other donors' samples. DNA sequence: TGTGCCAGCAGTGTCAGACTAGCGGGACCCCCGGTAAATGAGCAGTTCTTC. Its amino acids are CASSVRLAGPPVNEQFF.